These T cell receptor beta chains were read from a single sample in a study of shared clonotypes between healthy human individuals. The table came from immunoSEQ multiplex PCR; TCRdb's copy has only in-frame clones and leaves some out. The sample holds around 1.9 million clones, 85% to 95% seen once. Input material: naive CD8+ T cells from PBMCs. The receptors here all came from a man younger than 35 in good health. Some clones in this sample may be carry-over from other donors' samples. CDR3s include the opening cysteine and the closing phenylalanine or tryptophan. A D gene is named only where the DNA matches it firmly. The listing skips clone size in some rows; elsewhere it reads once, few, many or a size class.

D gene: TRBD1; J gene: TRBJ2-2; clone size: -; V gene: TRBV9; CDR3 protein: CASSLRWTGGTGELFF; CDR3 DNA: TGTGCCAGCAGCCTCCGATGGACAGGGGGCACCGGGGAGCTGTTTTTT
D gene: TRBD1; J gene: TRBJ2-7; clone size: -; V gene: TRBV14; CDR3 protein: CASSLRTGATYEQYF; CDR3 DNA: TGTGCCAGCAGCCTAAGGACAGGGGCGACCTACGAGCAGTACTTC
D gene: -; J gene: TRBJ1-5; clone size: -; V gene: TRBV4-2; CDR3 protein: CASSQNLGQRDQPQHF; CDR3 DNA: TGTGCCAGCAGCCAAAATCTCGGACAGCGAGATCAGCCCCAGCATTTT
D gene: TRBD2; J gene: TRBJ2-2; clone size: -; V gene: TRBV13; CDR3 protein: CASSLGLAGNPGELFF; CDR3 DNA: TGTGCCAGCAGCTTGGGATTAGCGGGAAATCCCGGGGAGCTGTTTTTT
D gene: -; J gene: TRBJ1-3; clone size: -; V gene: TRBV28; CDR3 protein: CASSWSSGNTIYF; CDR3 DNA: TGTGCCAGCAGTTGGTCCTCTGGAAACACCATATATTTT
D gene: -; J gene: TRBJ2-1; clone size: -; V gene: TRBV7-2; CDR3 protein: CASSLLTFYNEQFF; CDR3 DNA: TGTGCCAGCAGCTTACTCACATTCTACAATGAGCAGTTCTTC
D gene: TRBD2; J gene: TRBJ2-1; clone size: -; V gene: TRBV14; CDR3 protein: CASSSRTSGKGYNEQFF; CDR3 DNA: TGTGCCAGCAGCTCCCGGACTAGCGGGAAGGGGTACAATGAGCAGTTCTTC
D gene: TRBD1; J gene: TRBJ1-1; clone size: once; V gene: TRBV14; CDR3 protein: CASSQFPRQGGPRGTEAFF; CDR3 DNA: TGTGCCAGCAGCCAATTTCCTCGACAGGGAGGCCCTCGGGGCACTGAAGCTTTCTTT
D gene: TRBD1; J gene: TRBJ1-1; clone size: -; V gene: TRBV6-5; CDR3 protein: CASSLTGVVTEAFF; CDR3 DNA: TGTGCCAGCAGTTTAACAGGGGTGGTCACTGAAGCTTTCTTT
D gene: TRBD1; J gene: TRBJ1-1; clone size: -; V gene: TRBV5-5; CDR3 protein: CASSWWDREYTEAFF; CDR3 DNA: TGTGCCAGCAGCTGGTGGGACAGGGAGTACACTGAAGCTTTCTTT